What follows are 21 T cell receptor beta chains derived from one specimen sequenced in a study of Graves' ophthalmopathy and Graves' hyperthyroidism (dated by TCRdb to between 2017 and 2018). The sequencer was an Illumina HiSeq 2000. TCR beta CDR3 regions were amplified from RNA transcripts for repertoire sequencing. HTBI primers and the Qiagen OneStep RT-PCR kit were used in a first-round RT-PCR, which was followed by a second-round multiplex PCR, size selection and purification. TCRdb redid the processing of the public reads, applying fastp at Q25 and MiXCR, and retained in-frame beta chains. One record per CDR3 amino acid sequence lists the most common genes and DNA. This sample gives over 200,000 distinct CDR3 sequences in total; under 30% of them show up just once. Around 9.8% of the sample lies in the top ten. Sequenced sample: peripheral blood. All receptors come from a man aged 50 to 59 with Graves' ophthalmopathy. Donor details come from another sample of the same person, matched by shared clones.

This clonotype was counted many times. The chain links TRBV18 to TRBJ2-6; 7 bases line up with TRBD1. The CDR3 runs 17 residues. J lost 0 bases, V lost 8 bases, and 10 bases had no gene match. Germline lookup yields CDR1 KGHSH and CDR2 LQKENI. In nucleotides, the CDR3 is TGTGCCAGCCCTGACAGGGCAGGAGTCTCTGGGGCCAACGTCCTGACTTTC. Its translation is CASPDRAGVSGANVLTF.

This clonotype was detected many times. The CDR3 nucleotides are TGTGCCAGCAGTCCGAACCTAGTAGGGACCCAGTACTTC. It specifies CASSPNLVGTQYF. The chain employs TRBV12-3 or TRBV12-4 and TRBJ2-5; D gene uncertain. CDR3 length: 13 residues. V was clipped by 5 bases and J by 7 bases, with 14 bases between them.

This clonotype appeared many times. The V gene is TRBV7-8, the J gene TRBJ2-7; tentative D call: TRBD2 (6 bases). The V and J ends lost 0 bases and 3 bases respectively, with 12 bases between them. CDR1 is SGHVS, CDR2 FQNEAQ, per germline. The CDR3 has 15 residues. The CDR3 bases are TGTGCCAGCAGCTTAGCTGGGACTTTGGTCTACGAGCAGTACTTC. Translated: CASSLAGTLVYEQYF.

This chain uses TRBV6-2 or TRBV6-3 with TRBJ1-1; possibly TRBD1 for D (6 bases). The CDR3 is 12 amino acids. Germline CDR1 MNHEY, CDR2 SVGEGT. Trimming pared 4 bases from V and 4 bases from J, leaving 7 bases between. CDR3 region: CASSWGLTEAFF. CDR3 bases: TGTGCCAGCAGTTGGGGGCTCACTGAAGCTTTCTTT.

This chain joins TRBV7-2 and TRBJ2-5, with TRBD2 matching over 8 bases. CDR1 and CDR2 from the germline V gene are SGHTA and FQGNSA. J lost 5 bases, V lost 5 bases, and 13 bases had no gene match. The CDR3 loop spans 16 amino acids. CDR3 in amino acids: CASSPLIAGRGETQYF. For the CDR3, the DNA is TGTGCCAGCAGCCCCCTGATAGCGGGAAGGGGGGAGACCCAGTACTTC.

This clonotype was detected many times. V and J are TRBV18 and TRBJ2-7; 8 nucleotides align to TRBD1. CDR1 and CDR2 from the germline V gene are KGHSH and LQKENI. The V segment lost 3 bases and the J segment 5 bases; nucleotides outside the gene matches: 3. This CDR3 has 13 amino acids. The CDR3 loop reads CASSPTGDHEQYF. DNA for the CDR3: TGTGCCAGCTCACCGACAGGGGACCACGAGCAGTACTTC.

This clonotype was found many times. The V call is TRBV2, the J call TRBJ1-1; D is undetermined. This CDR3 has 15 amino acids. Germline CDR1 SNHLY, CDR2 FYNNEI. Trimming shortened V by 3 bases and J by 0 bases, and 11 bases separated the two germline ends. The CDR3 nucleotides read TGTGCCAGCAGTGACCCGGTCAGAATGAACACTGAAGCTTTCTTT. Translation gives CASSDPVRMNTEAFF.

This clonotype showed up just a few times. This chain's CDR3 is CSGGRLEETQYF. Written as DNA, the CDR3 is TGCAGTGGGGGACGGCTTGAAGAGACCCAGTACTTC. The chain links TRBV20-1 to TRBJ2-5; D is tentatively TRBD1 or TRBD2 (5 bases each). The CDR3 contains 12 residues. V was clipped by 7 bases and J by 3 bases, with 12 bases between them. Germline V gene lookup returns CDR1 DFQATT and CDR2 SNEGSKA (reference sequence).

Ten or more counts support this clonotype. The V call is TRBV20-1, the J call TRBJ1-6; 7 bases match TRBD1. The CDR3 has 15 amino acids. With V trimmed by 3 bases and J by 10 bases, 12 bases remained unmatched. The germline V gene encodes CDR1 DFQATT and CDR2 SNEGSKA (reference sequence). The CDR3 loop reads CSARVTGKVKSPLHF. CDR3 coding DNA: TGCAGTGCTAGGGTGACAGGGAAGGTTAAGTCACCCCTCCACTTT.

This clonotype showed up many times. The chain combines TRBV6-2 or TRBV6-3 with TRBJ2-2; possibly TRBD2 for D (9 bases). Trimming shortened V by 5 bases and J by 0 bases, and 16 bases separated the two germline ends. This CDR3 is built from 17 residues. In germline, CDR1 is MNHEY, CDR2 SVGEGT. DNA for the CDR3: TGTGCCAGCAGTCAGGGGGCTAGCGGGGCGAACACCGGGGAGCTGTTTTTT. Translation gives CASSQGASGANTGELFF.

The chain carries TRBV4-1 and TRBJ1-6; TRBD1 is a possible D gene (5 bases). Germline CDR1 reads MGHRA; CDR2 reads YSYEKL. Between the trimmed V and J ends, which lost 1 base and 6 bases, there was a span of 10 bases. The CDR3 is made up of 15 amino acids. CDR3: CASSQGAQANSPLHF. DNA for the CDR3: TGCGCCAGCAGCCAAGGCGCACAGGCTAATTCACCCCTCCACTTT.

The table lists this clonotype with many counts. The rearrangement uses TRBV9 and TRBJ1-2; a possible D gene is TRBD1 (6 bases). Germline V CDR1 and CDR2: SGDLS, YYNGEE. The CDR3 has 15 amino acids. V was trimmed by 8 bases and J by 7 bases, leaving 24 bases between them. CDR3: CASSGEQGIWAGYTF. The CDR3 nucleotides are TGTGCCAGTTCCGGTGAACAGGGAATCTGGGCTGGCTACACCTTC.

This clonotype was seen repeatedly, ten times or more. The chain is built from TRBV11-2 and TRBJ2-5; D possibly corresponds to TRBD2 (6 bases). The CDR3 runs to 15 residues. In germline, CDR1 is SGHAT, CDR2 FQNNGV. Between the trimmed V and J ends, which lost 5 bases and 2 bases, there was a span of 15 bases. The DNA of the CDR3 is TGTGCCAGCAGCCATCTGTCGGGGGTACAAGAGACCCAGTACTTC. As protein: CASSHLSGVQETQYF.

This clonotype was seen ten or more times. V usage is TRBV4-1 and J usage is TRBJ2-7; D not resolved. The CDR3 length is 14 residues. The germline gives CDR1 MGHRA, CDR2 YSYEKL. V was pared by 0 bases and J by 0 bases, with 6 bases between. The CDR3 sequence: CASSQDLNSYEQYF. As DNA, the CDR3 is TGCGCCAGCAGCCAAGACCTGAACTCCTACGAGCAGTACTTC.

The rearrangement uses TRBV12-3 or TRBV12-4 and TRBJ1-1; D possibly corresponds to TRBD1 (6 bases). Deletions cut 3 bases from V and 1 base from J, with 9 bases between. This CDR3 has 14 amino acids. CDR3 residues: CASSFQTGNTEAFF. The CDR3 nucleotides are TGTGCCAGCAGTTTTCAGACAGGGAACACTGAAGCTTTCTTT.

This clonotype was counted ten times or more. V is TRBV14 and J is TRBJ1-2; no clear D. The germline V and J ends were trimmed by 1 base and 4 bases, with 7 bases remaining between them. This CDR3 spans 13 amino acids. In germline, CDR1 is SGHDN, CDR2 FVKESK. The CDR3 loop is CASSQGPGYGYTF. For the CDR3, the DNA is TGTGCCAGCAGCCAAGGACCAGGCTATGGCTACACCTTC.

This clonotype was counted ten times or more. This sequence joins TRBV30 and TRBJ1-6; the D gene is possibly TRBD1 (5 bases). The V end lost 2 bases, the J end lost 7 bases, and 9 bases lay between the germline ends. CDR1 GTSNPN and CDR2 SVGIG come from the germline V gene (reference sequence). The CDR3 runs to 13 residues. In DNA, the CDR3 is TGTGCCTGGAGTTCGACAGCGAATTCACCCCTCCACTTT. Protein product: CAWSSTANSPLHF.

The rearrangement uses TRBV11-2 and TRBJ2-7, with 9 bases identical to TRBD2. This CDR3 has 15 residues. The junction had 8 bases not matched to a gene; V was cut back by 5 bases and J by 3 bases. Germline V gives CDR1 SGHAT, CDR2 FQNNGV. CDR3 region: CASSPSRGGVYEQYF. CDR3 DNA sequence: TGTGCCAGCAGCCCATCGCGGGGGGGAGTCTACGAGCAGTACTTC.

This clonotype was detected many times. The conserved final phenylalanine or tryptophan is absent from the CDR3, which likely points to a read error. The chain recombines TRBV7-2 with TRBJ2-7; D assignment may be TRBD1 or TRBD2 (5 bases each). The CDR3 spans 14 residues. Germline-derived CDR1 and CDR2 are SGHTA and FQGNSA. V lost 4 bases and J lost 1, with 11 bases in between. The CDR3 sequence: CASSSGTVSYEQYL. CDR3 coding DNA: TGTGCCAGCAGCTCCGGGACGGTTTCCTACGAGCAGTACCTC.

Ten or more counts support this clonotype. This rearrangement joins TRBV19 to TRBJ1-1, with D possibly being TRBD1 (5 bases). The CDR3 has 14 amino acids. The V end was cut by 3 bases, the J end by 6 bases, with 14 bases between. CDR1 is LNHDA and CDR2 is SQIVND in the germline V gene (reference sequence). The CDR3 sequence: CASSIPPGGPEAFF. CDR3 DNA: TGTGCCAGTAGTATCCCCCCCGGGGGTCCTGAAGCTTTCTTT.

In this sample, this clonotype turned up a few times. The V call is TRBV20-1, the J call TRBJ1-6, with 9 bases lining up with TRBD1. This CDR3 is 15 amino acids long. Germline CDR1 and CDR2: DFQATT and SNEGSKA (reference sequence). V shed 6 bases, J shed 6 bases, and the junction held 9 bases outside the gene matches. CDR3 sequence reads: CSAVNRGLLNSPLHF. In DNA form, the CDR3 reads TGCAGTGCGGTAAACAGGGGGCTTCTTAATTCACCCCTCCACTTT.